This T cell receptor beta chain came from a study of monozygotic twins with inflammatory bowel disease (dated by TCRdb to the late 2010s). Background on the whole study: In total, approximately 28 monozygotic twin pairs made up the full study: 19 Danish pairs, all IBD-discordant, plus nine German pairs, of which four were IBD-concordant and five were IBD-discordant. Each individual had, on average, about 151 000 unique TCRalpha sequences and 181 000 unique TCRbeta sequences available for analysis. Disease-associated traits were sought mainly through comparisons between IBD patients and their genetically identical healthy co-twins within discordant pairs.

Study-wide findings and limitations: IBD patients had lower TCRbeta repertoire diversity, measured by the inverse Simpson index, than their healthy co-twins. Repertoire similarity did not differ between concordant and discordant twins, possibly due to limited statistical power. IBD patients shared fewer clonotypes with other individuals than healthy twins did, most markedly in patients showing signs of disease activity. The analysis was unable to tell different T cell subtypes apart. Background noise and inter-individual variability may have been introduced into the repertoires by the differing immunosuppressive treatments among patients. The results gave no support for a single strong signal or clonotype linked to IBD.

Reading the germline V gene (reference sequence) gives CDR1 DFQATT and CDR2 SNEGSKA. From the cysteine through the phenylalanine, the CDR3 covers 13 amino acids. No DNA has been recorded. Library prep was done by 5' RACE. Each TCR library was prepared from about 4,000 ng of total RNA. cDNA was synthesized with SMARTScribe reverse transcriptase in eight separate reactions per sample. During cDNA synthesis, template switching introduced unique molecular identifiers that contained a 6-nucleotide sample barcode. TCRalpha and TCRbeta cDNA was amplified in two nested PCRs of roughly 16 and 10 cycles, and bead purification was carried out after each PCR. Before amplification, cDNA was treated with uracil DNA-glycosylase and purified using the QIAquick PCR purification kit. The second PCR added Illumina TruSeq-compatible adapters along with sample-specific barcodes. Library quality and concentration were checked on TapeStation and Qubit, and libraries were pooled at about 5 ng each. Sequencing of pooled libraries was carried out on an Illumina HiSeq2500 single-index Rapid Run using 2 x 100 bp reads and custom sequencing primers. From the authors' description of their analysis: MiGEC version 1.2.6 was used for UMI-based consensus assembly, which corrected PCR and sequencing errors. MiXCR version 2.1.1 was used to carry out V(D)J alignment, clonotype assembly and CDR3 extraction. To normalise gene usage, clonotype sharing and MAIT/NKT TCR abundance, the analysis used the top 1000, 10 000 and 20 000 clonotypes per sample. Diversity was computed as the inverse Simpson index with the vegan R package after downsampling to 27 000 UMIs. Paired Mann-Whitney U tests on discordant twin pairs were used, with Benjamini-Hochberg multiple-testing correction. Once TCRdb had reprocessed the reads, it stored one entry per CDR3 protein sequence and supplied no DNA. The V and J calls, along with clone size, are taken from TCRdb and not from the paper's own processing. This sample's records show some 450,000 distinct CDR3 sequences. Approximately 2.4% of the sample is taken by the ten largest.

Comments on this clonotype: Its specific antigen is unknown.

From each donor, a roughly 2.5 ml peripheral blood sample was collected into PAXgene tubes and kept at -80 degrees C. Total RNA was isolated from whole blood with the PAXgene blood miRNA kit on an automated QIAcube, without T cell sorting. Deep TCRalpha and TCRbeta repertoire profiling with unique molecular barcoding was performed on peripheral blood of monozygotic twin pairs concordant or discordant for inflammatory bowel disease. Smoking habits were recorded for all twin pairs, and each individual was classified as a current, former or never smoker. Sequenced material: blood. The origin of this receptor is a human donor with ulcerative colitis or Crohn's disease, or a healthy co-twin of an affected twin (not recorded which). The chain couples TRBV20-1 to TRBJ1-4; TCRdb outputs TRBD1, but without DNA this stays unchecked. The CDR3 protein is CSARGTANEKLFF.